Below, 4 T cell receptor beta chains from the same sample are listed, as sequenced in a study of beta chain features in type 1 diabetes. Study outcomes and limitations: There was a moderate but significant shortening of TCRB CDR3s in all four CD4+ subsets of Type 1 diabetes patients.

The antigens for these receptors are not known. The whole isolated RNA underwent reverse transcription, so sequencing captured expressed TCRB transcripts. This table comes from immunoSEQ multiplex PCR, and its TCRdb copy is limited to in-frame clones, with some not included. The sample contains 400,000 or so clones, roughly 12% of which appear only once. Sequencing was done on a sample of naive CD4+ T cells from blood. The receptors stem from a woman younger than 35 with type 1 diabetes.

This clone was found a few times. This chain uses TRBV11-2 with TRBJ2-1; D may be TRBD2 (5 bases). This CDR3 region has 14 residues. Between the trimmed V and J ends, which lost 1 base and 6 bases, there was a span of 10 bases. Germline V gene sequence: CDR1 SGHAT, CDR2 FQNNGV. The CDR3: CASSLVAWVNEQFF. The CDR3, as DNA: TGTGCCAGCAGCTTAGTAGCGTGGGTCAATGAGCAGTTCTTC.

This clone was counted only a few times. This chain connects TRBV6-5 to TRBJ2-5, with 7 bases identical to TRBD1. The trim removed 5 bases at V and 5 bases at J, leaving 2 bases unmatched. Germline CDR1 and CDR2: MNHEY and SVGAGI. The CDR3 spans 12 residues. The CDR3 DNA reads as TGTGCCAGCAGTGACAGGGTGGAGACCCAGTACTTC. Protein product: CASSDRVETQYF.

With respect to this clone: Other DNA variants within this sample encode the same CDR3. The rearrangement joins TRBV29-1 to TRBJ2-3; 10 positions match TRBD1. The V segment lost 7 bases and the J segment 3 bases; nucleotides outside the gene matches: 4. The CDR3 is 13 residues long. Looked up from germline, CDR1 is SQVTM and CDR2 is ANQGSEA. The CDR3 here is CSARTGGTDTQYF. Written as DNA, the CDR3 is TGCAGCGCCAGGACAGGGGGTACAGATACGCAGTATTTT.

In this sample, this clone turned up a few times. V is TRBV28 and J is TRBJ1-2, with 7 positions matching TRBD1. CDR1 is MDHEN, CDR2 SYDVKM, per germline. CDR3 length: 15 amino acids. J lost 6 bases, V lost 6 bases, and 13 bases had no gene match. The CDR3 loop reads CASSPPPGQSNGYTF. The DNA of the CDR3 is TGTGCCAGCAGCCCTCCCCCGGGACAGTCGAATGGCTACACCTTC.